A selection of T cell receptor beta chains follows, all from one sample in a study of T cell responses to AZD1222 COVID-19 vaccine. Profiling relied on immunoSEQ multiplex PCR, and the TCRdb table lists in-frame clones only, not all of them. There are over 130,000 clones in the sample; 88% occur only once, and 3% to 3.5% lies in the top ten. Sequences were derived from peripheral blood, sampled 28 days after the second AZD1222 dose. All receptors come from an adult who received the AZD1222 COVID-19 vaccine. The CDR3 runs from the conserved cysteine through the conserved F or W. Each record gives: D gene, clone size, V gene, J gene, CDR3 protein, CDR3 DNA. A D gene is named only where the DNA matches it firmly. Expanded clones get a size class; other rows say once, few or many, or leave the size out.

d_call: TRBD1; clone_size: -; v_call: TRBV10-2; j_call: TRBJ1-3; cdr3_aa: CASRLKWHTGVGGNTIYF; cdr3_nt: TGCGCCAGCAGGCTAAAGTGGCACACAGGGGTCGGTGGAAACACCATATATTTT
d_call: -; clone_size: -; v_call: TRBV7-9; j_call: TRBJ1-5; cdr3_aa: CASSLRGGNQPQHF; cdr3_nt: TGTGCCAGCAGCTTAAGGGGTGGCAATCAGCCCCAGCATTTT
d_call: TRBD1; clone_size: -; v_call: TRBV4-3; j_call: TRBJ1-1; cdr3_aa: CASSPYGQGAWNTEAFF; cdr3_nt: TGCGCCAGCAGCCCTTATGGACAGGGGGCTTGGAACACTGAAGCTTTCTTT
d_call: TRBD2; clone_size: few; v_call: TRBV4-2; j_call: TRBJ2-1; cdr3_aa: CASSQDPQREGRSNEQFF; cdr3_nt: TGTGCCAGCAGCCAAGATCCCCAGCGGGAGGGCCGGAGCAATGAGCAGTTCTTC
d_call: TRBD2; clone_size: -; v_call: TRBV3-1/TRBV3-2; j_call: TRBJ2-2; cdr3_aa: CASSQETGGAGELFF; cdr3_nt: TGTGCCAGCAGCCAAGAAACCGGGGGGGCCGGGGAGCTGTTTTTT
d_call: TRBD2; clone_size: -; v_call: TRBV29-1; j_call: TRBJ2-5; cdr3_aa: CSVAGAGGVETQYF; cdr3_nt: TGCAGCGTTGCAGGGGCGGGGGGTGTGGAGACCCAGTACTTC
d_call: -; clone_size: -; v_call: TRBV7-6; j_call: TRBJ2-2; cdr3_aa: CASKNRLDTGELFF; cdr3_nt: TGTGCCAGCAAAAACAGGCTGGACACCGGGGAGCTGTTTTTT
d_call: -; clone_size: -; v_call: TRBV7-2; j_call: TRBJ2-1; cdr3_aa: CASSLAPYSGGSSYNEQFF; cdr3_nt: TGTGCCAGCAGCTTAGCACCCTACAGCGGCGGCTCCTCCTACAATGAGCAGTTCTTC
d_call: -; clone_size: -; v_call: TRBV10-3; j_call: TRBJ2-2; cdr3_aa: CAISESEVVSGELFF; cdr3_nt: TGTGCCATCAGTGAGTCTGAAGTAGTCTCCGGGGAGCTGTTTTTT
d_call: -; clone_size: -; v_call: TRBV6-5; j_call: TRBJ2-7; cdr3_aa: CASSYNPGTTYEQYF; cdr3_nt: TGTGCCAGCAGTTATAACCCCGGGACAACCTACGAGCAGTACTTC
d_call: -; clone_size: -; v_call: TRBV7-8; j_call: TRBJ1-2; cdr3_aa: CASSLETGARANGYTF; cdr3_nt: TGTGCCAGCAGCTTAGAGACGGGAGCCAGGGCCAATGGCTACACCTTC
d_call: -; clone_size: -; v_call: TRBV18; j_call: TRBJ1-2; cdr3_aa: CASSPVDSSVKTYGYTF; cdr3_nt: TGTGCCAGCTCACCGGTGGACAGTTCGGTTAAGACATATGGCTACACCTTC
d_call: TRBD1; clone_size: -; v_call: TRBV27; j_call: TRBJ1-4; cdr3_aa: CASRRTGGEKLFF; cdr3_nt: TGTGCCAGCAGGCGGACAGGGGGGGAAAAACTGTTTTTT
d_call: TRBD1; clone_size: -; v_call: TRBV5-6; j_call: TRBJ1-5; cdr3_aa: CASSHGTDQPQHF; cdr3_nt: TGTGCCAGCAGCCACGGGACAGATCAGCCCCAGCATTTT
d_call: -; clone_size: -; v_call: TRBV6-5; j_call: TRBJ2-1; cdr3_aa: CASSWEPAAYNEQFF; cdr3_nt: TGTGCCAGCAGTTGGGAACCAGCGGCCTACAATGAGCAGTTCTTC
d_call: -; clone_size: once; v_call: TRBV10-3; j_call: TRBJ2-7; cdr3_aa: CASKARETGEQYF; cdr3_nt: TGTGCCAGCAAGGCACGGGAGACTGGCGAGCAGTACTTC
d_call: -; clone_size: -; v_call: TRBV7-2; j_call: TRBJ1-6; cdr3_aa: CASSVDSSPSPLHF; cdr3_nt: TGTGCCAGCAGCGTGGACAGCTCTCCTTCACCCCTCCACTTT
d_call: TRBD1; clone_size: -; v_call: TRBV11-3; j_call: TRBJ1-1; cdr3_aa: CASGQGPNTEAFF; cdr3_nt: TGTGCCAGCGGACAGGGACCTAACACTGAAGCTTTCTTT
d_call: TRBD1; clone_size: -; v_call: TRBV9; j_call: TRBJ2-3; cdr3_aa: CASSVGQGDTQYF; cdr3_nt: TGTGCCAGCAGCGTAGGACAGGGTGATACGCAGTATTTT
d_call: -; clone_size: -; v_call: TRBV7-2; j_call: TRBJ2-5; cdr3_aa: CASSLGVADQETQYF; cdr3_nt: TGTGCCAGCAGCTTAGGGGTGGCGGACCAAGAGACCCAGTACTTC
d_call: TRBD1; clone_size: -; v_call: TRBV6-1; j_call: TRBJ1-5; cdr3_aa: CASSEWGQGNQPQHF; cdr3_nt: TGTGCCAGCAGTGAATGGGGACAGGGTAATCAGCCCCAGCATTTT
d_call: TRBD1; clone_size: once; v_call: TRBV7-3; j_call: TRBJ2-2; cdr3_aa: CASSLGQGAGELFF; cdr3_nt: TGTGCCAGCAGCTTGGGACAGGGGGCCGGGGAGCTGTTTTTT
d_call: -; clone_size: once; v_call: TRBV5-1; j_call: TRBJ2-3; cdr3_aa: CASSLQGSTDTQYF; cdr3_nt: TGCGCCAGCAGCTTACAGGGAAGCACAGATACGCAGTATTTT
d_call: -; clone_size: -; v_call: TRBV3-1/TRBV3-2; j_call: TRBJ1-6; cdr3_aa: CASSHAGAEGNSPLHF; cdr3_nt: TGTGCCAGCAGCCACGCTGGCGCGGAGGGAAATTCACCCCTCCACTTT
d_call: TRBD1; clone_size: -; v_call: TRBV18; j_call: TRBJ1-2; cdr3_aa: CASSPTGTGTNYGYTF; cdr3_nt: TGTGCCAGCTCACCGACCGGGACAGGGACCAACTATGGCTACACCTTC
d_call: TRBD1; clone_size: -; v_call: TRBV7-9; j_call: TRBJ2-7; cdr3_aa: CASSRRVDRDYEQYF; cdr3_nt: TGTGCCAGCAGCCGGCGGGTTGACAGGGACTACGAGCAGTACTTC
d_call: TRBD1; clone_size: -; v_call: TRBV23-1; j_call: TRBJ2-1; cdr3_aa: CASSRLRGLPYNEQFF; cdr3_nt: TGCGCCAGCAGTCGACTAAGGGGGCTACCCTACAATGAGCAGTTCTTC
d_call: TRBD1; clone_size: -; v_call: TRBV29-1; j_call: TRBJ1-1; cdr3_aa: CSVEGIPGQGQGREAFF; cdr3_nt: TGCAGCGTTGAAGGAATACCGGGACAGGGCCAGGGGCGTGAAGCTTTCTTT
d_call: TRBD2; clone_size: once; v_call: TRBV2; j_call: TRBJ2-3; cdr3_aa: CASRKRGGSTDTQYF; cdr3_nt: TGTGCCAGCAGAAAGCGGGGGGGAAGCACAGATACGCAGTATTTT
d_call: -; clone_size: -; v_call: TRBV29-1; j_call: TRBJ2-7; cdr3_aa: CSARGTEANEQYF; cdr3_nt: TGCAGCGCCCGGGGGACAGAAGCTAACGAGCAGTACTTC
d_call: -; clone_size: -; v_call: TRBV11-2; j_call: TRBJ1-3; cdr3_aa: CASSSRLGNTIYF; cdr3_nt: TGTGCCAGCAGCTCCCGCCTCGGGAACACCATATATTTT
d_call: -; clone_size: -; v_call: TRBV28; j_call: TRBJ2-3; cdr3_aa: CASSLTLTDTQYF; cdr3_nt: TGTGCCAGCAGTTTAACGCTCACGGATACGCAGTATTTT
d_call: -; clone_size: -; v_call: TRBV19; j_call: TRBJ1-2; cdr3_aa: CATNRGGVYGYTF; cdr3_nt: TGTGCCACGAACCGGGGGGGCGTCTATGGCTACACCTTC
d_call: -; clone_size: -; v_call: TRBV6-5; j_call: TRBJ1-1; cdr3_aa: CASTRPGGGTEAFF; cdr3_nt: TGTGCCAGCACTCGACCGGGGGGAGGCACTGAAGCTTTCTTT
d_call: -; clone_size: -; v_call: TRBV7-8; j_call: TRBJ2-5; cdr3_aa: CASSLSSRNKETQYF; cdr3_nt: TGTGCCAGCAGCTTATCATCACGGAATAAAGAGACCCAGTACTTC
d_call: -; clone_size: -; v_call: TRBV6-1; j_call: TRBJ2-2; cdr3_aa: CASSDGQDNTGELFF; cdr3_nt: TGTGCCAGCAGTGACGGTCAGGATAACACCGGGGAGCTGTTTTTT
d_call: TRBD1; clone_size: -; v_call: TRBV7-3; j_call: TRBJ1-2; cdr3_aa: CASSLDRGSGYTF; cdr3_nt: TGTGCCAGCAGCTTAGACAGGGGAAGTGGCTACACCTTC
d_call: -; clone_size: once; v_call: TRBV5-5; j_call: TRBJ2-1; cdr3_aa: CASSLVGFGYNEQFF; cdr3_nt: TGTGCCAGCAGCTTGGTCGGGTTTGGGTACAATGAGCAGTTCTTC
d_call: -; clone_size: -; v_call: TRBV4-3; j_call: TRBJ1-1; cdr3_aa: CASSRRLTNTEAFF; cdr3_nt: TGCGCCAGCAGCCGCAGACTGACGAACACTGAAGCTTTCTTT